Listed below are T cell receptor beta chains from one sample, sequenced in a study of CD8+ T cells in alopecia areata. TCRdb's copy holds only in-frame clones and misses some; the assay was immunoSEQ multiplex PCR. Counted here are roughly 140,000 clones, roughly 46% occurring once; the ten biggest clones make up 0.85% to 1%. The sequenced sample was CD4+ T cells sorted from blood, obtained at week 0. The receptors stem from a human donor with alopecia areata. CDR3s include the opening cysteine and the closing phenylalanine or tryptophan. A D gene is named only where the DNA matches it firmly. The size entry is marked missing in some rows and otherwise reads once, few, many or a size class.

size,V,J,D,CDR3,DNA
few,TRBV27,TRBJ2-7,NA,CASSLTFFSYEQYF,TGTGCCAGCAGTTTAACCTTCTTCTCCTACGAGCAGTACTTC
few,TRBV15,TRBJ2-3,TRBD2,CATSRDLAGVADTQYF,TGTGCCACCAGCAGAGATTTGGCGGGAGTGGCAGATACGCAGTATTTT
NA,TRBV27,TRBJ2-1,TRBD2,CASWGRGGGVSYNEQFF,TGTGCCAGCTGGGGACGCGGGGGAGGGGTCTCCTACAATGAGCAGTTCTTC
few,TRBV29-1,TRBJ2-5,NA,CSVTVVGPLGTQYF,TGCAGCGTCACCGTCGTCGGCCCCTTGGGGACCCAGTACTTC
once,TRBV2,TRBJ2-3,TRBD1,CASSGAHTGVTNTDTQYF,TGTGCCAGCAGTGGTGCACACACAGGGGTTACGAACACAGATACGCAGTATTTT
few,TRBV6-5,TRBJ1-2,NA,CASSSALTRPNGYTF,TGTGCCAGCAGTTCAGCTCTGACGAGACCGAATGGCTACACCTTC
NA,TRBV28,TRBJ1-5,NA,CASSLRGSSNQPQHF,TGTGCCAGCAGTTTAAGGGGGTCCTCCAATCAGCCCCAGCATTTT
NA,TRBV29-1,TRBJ1-1,TRBD1,CSATRGRDTEAFF,TGCAGCGCCACCAGGGGGCGTGACACTGAAGCTTTCTTT
NA,TRBV30,TRBJ2-6,NA,CAWTYSGANVLTF,TGTGCCTGGACTTACTCTGGGGCCAACGTCCTGACTTTC
NA,TRBV2,TRBJ2-1,TRBD2,CASSELAGPYNEQFF,TGTGCCAGCAGTGAACTAGCGGGCCCCTACAATGAGCAGTTCTTC
NA,TRBV7-9,TRBJ2-3,NA,CASSLRQGWTDTQYF,TGTGCCAGCAGCTTAAGGCAGGGTTGGACAGATACGCAGTATTTT
NA,TRBV30,TRBJ1-1,TRBD1,CAWETGGRTEAFF,TGTGCCTGGGAAACAGGGGGAAGGACTGAAGCTTTCTTT
NA,TRBV2,TRBJ2-6,NA,CASRGNGANVLTF,TGTGCCAGCAGGGGTAATGGGGCCAACGTCCTGACTTTC
NA,TRBV7-2,TRBJ2-1,NA,CASRLIGGEQFF,TGTGCCAGCCGCCTTATCGGAGGTGAGCAGTTCTTC
few,TRBV2,TRBJ2-1,TRBD2,CASSSTSGGYNEQFF,TGTGCCAGCAGTTCGACTAGCGGAGGTTACAATGAGCAGTTCTTC
NA,TRBV29-1,TRBJ2-5,NA,CSAETVGTQYF,TGCAGCGCCGAGACTGTTGGGACCCAGTACTTC
few,TRBV5-1,TRBJ1-1,NA,CASTYGQQNTEAFF,TGCGCCAGCACCTACGGACAGCAGAACACTGAAGCTTTCTTT
NA,TRBV6-6,TRBJ2-1,TRBD2,CASAGRATSYNEQFF,TGTGCCAGCGCCGGGAGGGCCACATCCTACAATGAGCAGTTCTTC
few,TRBV29-1,TRBJ2-7,NA,CSVEDRAAYEQYF,TGCAGCGTTGAAGATCGGGCGGCCTACGAGCAGTACTTC
NA,TRBV6-1,TRBJ2-3,TRBD2,CASSPLAASTDTQYF,TGTGCCAGCAGCCCCCTAGCGGCTAGCACAGATACGCAGTATTTT
few,TRBV10-3,TRBJ1-1,TRBD1,CAIRNRGPDTEAFF,TGTGCCATCAGAAACAGGGGGCCTGACACTGAAGCTTTCTTT
NA,TRBV29-1,TRBJ2-3,TRBD2,CSVEGLAGGGGTDTQYF,TGCAGCGTTGAAGGGCTAGCGGGAGGAGGGGGCACAGATACGCAGTATTTT
NA,TRBV2,TRBJ2-2,TRBD1,CASRDRLNTGELFF,TGTGCCAGCAGGGACAGGCTTAACACCGGGGAGCTGTTTTTT
few,TRBV18,TRBJ2-7,NA,CASSPQPPTGPNEQYF,TGTGCCAGCTCACCTCAGCCCCCAACAGGGCCCAACGAGCAGTACTTC